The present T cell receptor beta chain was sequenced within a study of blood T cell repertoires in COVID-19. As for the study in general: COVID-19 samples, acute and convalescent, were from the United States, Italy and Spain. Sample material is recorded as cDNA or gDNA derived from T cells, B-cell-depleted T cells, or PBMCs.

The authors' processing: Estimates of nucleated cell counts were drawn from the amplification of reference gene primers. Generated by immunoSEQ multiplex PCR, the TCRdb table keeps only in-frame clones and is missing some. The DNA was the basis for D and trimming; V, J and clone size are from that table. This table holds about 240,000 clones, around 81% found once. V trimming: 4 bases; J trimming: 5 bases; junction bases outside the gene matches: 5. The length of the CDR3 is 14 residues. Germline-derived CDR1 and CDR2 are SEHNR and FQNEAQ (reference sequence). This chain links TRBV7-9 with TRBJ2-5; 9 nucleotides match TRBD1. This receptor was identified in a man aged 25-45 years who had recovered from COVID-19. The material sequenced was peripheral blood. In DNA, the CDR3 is TGTGCCAGCAGCTCCTGGGACAGGGTTGAGACCCAGTACTTC. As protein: CASSSWDRVETQYF. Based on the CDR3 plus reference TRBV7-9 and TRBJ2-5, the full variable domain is DTGVSQNPRHKITKRGQNVTFRCDPISEHNRLYWYRQTLGQGPEFLTYFQNEAQLEKSRLLSDRFSAERPKGSFSTLEIQRTEQGDSAMYLCASSSWDRVETQYFGPGTRLLVL.